These 15 T cell receptor beta chains originate from one sample sequenced in a study of blood T cells in healthy people across ages. It was with a sample-barcoded 5' primer and a J-beta primer mix that a second PCR of roughly 6 to 12 cycles was run. TCRdb re-called the 5' RACE reads through MiXCR, storing one row per CDR3 protein. The table shows hundreds of thousands of distinct CDR3 sequences, with under 35% occurring only once. The sample taken for sequencing was blood. The receptors stem from an elderly woman in good health.

This clonotype occurred many times. The V gene is TRBV29-1, the J gene TRBJ2-1; possibly TRBD2 for D (6 bases). CDR3 length: 16 residues. V shed 7 bases and J shed 1 base, with 20 bases lying between them. Germline-derived CDR1 and CDR2 are SQVTM and ANQGSEA. Here the CDR3 reads CSATLGSGGSYNEQFF. The CDR3 coding sequence is TGCAGCGCGACATTGGGGTCCGGGGGATCCTACAATGAGCAGTTCTTC.

The chain uses TRBV12-3 or TRBV12-4 and TRBJ2-1; weak D call: TRBD2 (5 bases). The end of the DNA is better explained by TRBJ2-7, so the J call may be wrong. The CDR3 has 14 residues. The CDR3 coding sequence is TGTGCCAGCAGTTTACTAGGGAGAGCAAATCAGCAGTACTTC. Translating gives CASSLLGRANQQYF.

About this clonotype itself: This may come from a read error, since a much larger clone is one base off. The chain carries TRBV6-6 and TRBJ1-2; 11 nucleotides line up with TRBD1. CDR1 MNHNY and CDR2 SVGAGI come from the germline V gene (reference sequence). With 5 bases clipped from V and 6 bases from J, the junction kept 5 bases outside the gene matches. The CDR3 totals 14 residues. CDR3 residues: CASSDRTGGNGYTF. The CDR3 nucleotides read TGTGCCAGCAGTGACCGGACAGGGGGCAATGGCTACACCTTC.

As regards this clonotype: This sequence may be a read error, since a much larger clone differs from it by one base. V and J are TRBV12-3 or TRBV12-4 and TRBJ1-2, with 7 bases aligning to TRBD1. This CDR3 region has 14 residues. The ends lost 5 bases at V and 4 bases at J; junction bases unmatched: 7. CDR3 region: CASSVIQGGYGYTF. The CDR3, as DNA: TGTGCCAGCAGTGTAATCCAGGGGGGCTATGGCTACACCTTC.

V gene TRBV20-1 combines with J gene TRBJ1-4; 7 positions agree with TRBD1. Germline CDR1 DFQATT, CDR2 SNEGSKA (reference sequence). The CDR3 totals 15 residues. Unmatched junction bases numbered 5, after V lost 0 bases and J lost 4 bases. For the CDR3, the DNA is TGCAGTGCTAGAGAATTCAGGGGGATTAATGAAAAACTGTTTTTT. The encoded protein is CSAREFRGINEKLFF.

This clonotype was seen more than once but under ten times. The chain's CDR3 is CASSGLSLSRGNEKLFF. The CDR3 DNA is TGTGCCAGCAGTGGTCTCTCCCTAAGCAGGGGTAATGAAAAACTGTTTTTT. This rearrangement joins TRBV6-1 to TRBJ1-4; a weak D match, TRBD1 (6 bases). The CDR3 extends over 17 amino acids. The germline V gene encodes CDR1 MNHNS and CDR2 SASEGT. The V gene lost 4 bases and the J gene lost 4 bases, with 19 bases spanning the gap.

This clonotype was found many times. V and J are TRBV6-2 or TRBV6-3 and TRBJ2-7, with 8 bases fitting TRBD2. Germline V lookup: CDR1 MNHEY, CDR2 SVGEGT. V lost 8 bases, J lost 1 base, and 7 bases stayed unmatched. The CDR3 loop spans 14 amino acids. CDR3 sequence: CASRGLVSSYEQYF. In DNA, the CDR3 is TGTGCCAGCCGGGGACTAGTGTCGTCCTACGAGCAGTACTTC.

This clonotype has only a few counts. This may stem from a read error, because a much larger clone lies one nucleotide away. V and J are TRBV20-1 and TRBJ2-7; TRBD1 or TRBD2 may be the D gene (6 bases each). Trimming took 3 bases from V and 7 from J, leaving 13 bases between them. CDR3 length: 12 residues. CDR1 and CDR2 from the germline V gene are DFQATT and SNEGSKA (reference sequence). This chain's CDR3 is CSASGGHNEQYF. CDR3 DNA: TGCAGTGCTAGCGGGGGCCACAATGAGCAGTACTTC.

The chain couples TRBV10-3 to TRBJ2-5; 7 bases align to TRBD2. The DNA end lines up better with TRBJ2-7; the J call may be wrong. Germline V gene data show CDR1 as ENHRY and CDR2 as SYGVKD. This CDR3 contains 14 residues. DNA for the CDR3: TGTGCCATCAGTGAGCAAGGGGAGGGCTACGAGCAGTACTTC. The encoded protein is CAISEQGEGYEQYF.

V gene TRBV5-8 combines with J gene TRBJ2-5, with 12 bases identical to TRBD2. The CDR3 is 17 amino acids. Germline trimming cut 1 base from V and 5 bases from J; bases unmatched to any gene: 9. Per germline, CDR1 SGHTS and CDR2 YDEGEE. The CDR3: CASSLRRTSGAGETQYF. The DNA for the CDR3 is TGTGCCAGCAGCTTGCGACGGACTAGCGGGGCCGGGGAGACCCAGTACTTC.

This clonotype was counted at least ten times. This sequence joins TRBV24-1 and TRBJ2-1; D is unresolved. V was shortened by 4 bases and J by 4 bases, with 16 bases between the two germline ends. CDR3 size: 16 residues. Germline values: CDR1 KGHDR, CDR2 SFDVKD. The CDR3 coding sequence is TGTGCCACCAGTGAAGAATCCAGGACCGCTTACAATGAGCAGTTCTTC. This gives the protein CATSEESRTAYNEQFF.

This clonotype was seen ten or more times. The V and J genes are TRBV20-1 and TRBJ2-5; D possibly corresponds to TRBD2 (5 bases). The CDR3 totals 13 residues. V was cut by 3 bases and J by 4 bases, with 12 bases left in between. Germline lookup yields CDR1 DFQATT and CDR2 SNEGSKA (reference sequence). This chain's CDR3 is CSASPGSRETQYF. The CDR3 nucleotides are TGCAGTGCTAGTCCTGGGAGCCGAGAGACCCAGTACTTC.

This clonotype was seen ten or more times. V gene TRBV18 combines with J gene TRBJ2-7, with D tentatively TRBD1 (6 bases). The CDR3 contains 14 residues. Germline V gives CDR1 KGHSH, CDR2 LQKENI. Trimming took 6 bases from V and 1 from J, leaving 13 bases between them. The CDR3 coding sequence is TGTGCCAGCTCCGGTCGACAGGCTTCCTACGAGCAGTACTTC. Its protein product is CASSGRQASYEQYF.

Notes on this clonotype: Given a much more abundant clone one base away, this may be a read error. The chain recombines TRBV18 with TRBJ2-7; D is possibly TRBD1 or TRBD2 (5 bases each). CDR1 KGHSH and CDR2 LQKENI come from the germline V gene. The CDR3 contains 13 residues. As DNA, the CDR3 is TGTGCCAGCTCCTCAGGGACCGCGGACTTCTCGTGCTTC. This translates into CASSSGTADFSCF.

The chain employs TRBV18 and TRBJ2-1; D is ambiguous. The CDR3 loop spans 15 amino acids. Trimming pared 1 base from V and 13 bases from J, leaving 20 bases between. Germline CDR1 KGHSH, CDR2 LQKENI. As DNA, the CDR3 is TGTGCCAGCTCACCACTATCGAGCCCACAAGAGACCCAGTTCTTC. As protein: CASSPLSSPQETQFF.